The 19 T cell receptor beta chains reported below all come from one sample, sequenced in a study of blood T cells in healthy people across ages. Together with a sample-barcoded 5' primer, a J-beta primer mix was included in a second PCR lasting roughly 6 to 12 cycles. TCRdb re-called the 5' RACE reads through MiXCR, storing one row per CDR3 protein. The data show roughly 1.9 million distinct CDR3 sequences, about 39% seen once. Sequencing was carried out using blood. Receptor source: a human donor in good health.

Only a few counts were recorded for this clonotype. The CDR3 DNA reads as TGTGCCAGCAGCCTCGCCCCAGGGCATAGGCGACTTGACAATGAGCAGTTCTTC. Translating gives CASSLAPGHRRLDNEQFF. This chain joins TRBV6-2 or TRBV6-3 and TRBJ2-1, with D maybe TRBD1 (5 bases). CDR1 and CDR2 from the germline V gene are MNHEY and SVGEGT. The V end lost 6 bases, the J end lost 5 bases, and 26 bases lay between the germline ends. The CDR3 is 18 residues long.

The CDR3 bases are TGTGCCAGCAGCCCAAGGGCGGAAGGGTTAGAGACCCAGTACTTC. Translated, it gives CASSPRAEGLETQYF. The rearrangement joins TRBV7-3 to TRBJ2-5; D gene unclear. V was pared by 5 bases and J by 4 bases, with 17 bases between. CDR3 length equals 15 residues. The germline V gene encodes CDR1 SGHTA and CDR2 FQGTGA. Together with reference TRBV7-3 and TRBJ2-5, the CDR3 gives the full variable domain: GAGVSQTPSNKVTEKGKYVELRCDPISGHTALYWYRQSLGQGPEFLIYFQGTGAADDSGLPNDRFFAVRPEGSVSTLKIQRTERGDSAVYLCASSPRAEGLETQYFGPGTRLLVL.

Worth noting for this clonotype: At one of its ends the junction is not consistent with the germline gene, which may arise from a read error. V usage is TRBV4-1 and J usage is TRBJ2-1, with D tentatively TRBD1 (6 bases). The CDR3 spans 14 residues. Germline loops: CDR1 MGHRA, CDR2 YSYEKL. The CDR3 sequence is CTSSQLGRGGEQFF. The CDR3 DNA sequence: TGCACCAGCAGCCAGCTAGGCAGGGGCGGTGAGCAGTTCTTC.

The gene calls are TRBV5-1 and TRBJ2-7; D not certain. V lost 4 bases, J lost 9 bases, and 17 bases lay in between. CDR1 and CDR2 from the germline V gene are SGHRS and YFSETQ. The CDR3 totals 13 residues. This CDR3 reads CASSPEPTRGQYF. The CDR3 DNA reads TGCGCCAGCAGCCCGGAACCGACCCGCGGGCAGTACTTC. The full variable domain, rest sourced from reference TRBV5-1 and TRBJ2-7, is KAGVTQTPRYLIKTRGQQVTLSCSPISGHRSVSWYQQTPGQGLQFLFEYFSETQRNKGNFPGRFSGRQFSNSRSEMNVSTLELGDSALYLCASSPEPTRGQYFGPGTRLTVT.

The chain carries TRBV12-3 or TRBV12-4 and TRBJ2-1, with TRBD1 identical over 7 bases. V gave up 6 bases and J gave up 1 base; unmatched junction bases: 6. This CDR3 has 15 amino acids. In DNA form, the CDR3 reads TGTGCCAGCAGACATACAGGGGAATCCTACAATGAGCAGTTCTTC. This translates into CASRHTGESYNEQFF.

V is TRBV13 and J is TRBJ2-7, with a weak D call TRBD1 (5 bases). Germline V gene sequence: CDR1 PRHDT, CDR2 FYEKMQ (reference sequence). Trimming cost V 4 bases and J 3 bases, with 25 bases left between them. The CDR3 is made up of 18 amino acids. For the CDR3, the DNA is TGTGCCAGCAGCTCTCCCAAAGGCAGGGCGTCTGGGTTCTACGAGCAGTACTTC. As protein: CASSSPKGRASGFYEQYF.

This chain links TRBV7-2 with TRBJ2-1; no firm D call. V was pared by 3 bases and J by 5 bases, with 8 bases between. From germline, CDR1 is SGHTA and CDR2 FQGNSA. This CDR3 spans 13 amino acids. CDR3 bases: TGTGCCAGCAGCTTTCCCCACGACAATGAGCAGTTCTTC. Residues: CASSFPHDNEQFF.

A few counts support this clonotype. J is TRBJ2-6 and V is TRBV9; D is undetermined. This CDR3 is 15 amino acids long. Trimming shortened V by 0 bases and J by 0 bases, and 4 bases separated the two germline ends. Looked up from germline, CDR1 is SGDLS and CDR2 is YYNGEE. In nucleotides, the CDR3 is TGTGCCAGCAGCGTAGCGCGCTCTGGGGCCAACGTCCTGACTTTC. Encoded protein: CASSVARSGANVLTF.

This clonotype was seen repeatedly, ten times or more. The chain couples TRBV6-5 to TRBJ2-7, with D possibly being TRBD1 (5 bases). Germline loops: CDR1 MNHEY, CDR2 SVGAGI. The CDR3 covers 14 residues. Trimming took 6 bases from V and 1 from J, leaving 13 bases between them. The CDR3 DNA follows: TGTGCCAGCAGCCTTACAGGAGCTTCCTACGAGCAGTACTTC. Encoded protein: CASSLTGASYEQYF.

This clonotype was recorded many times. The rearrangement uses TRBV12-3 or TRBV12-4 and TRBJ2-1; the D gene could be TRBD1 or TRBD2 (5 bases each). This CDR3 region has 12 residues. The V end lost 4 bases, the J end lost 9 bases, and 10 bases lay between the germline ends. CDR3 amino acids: CASSSGTGEQFF. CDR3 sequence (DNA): TGTGCCAGCAGTTCCGGGACGGGTGAGCAGTTCTTC.

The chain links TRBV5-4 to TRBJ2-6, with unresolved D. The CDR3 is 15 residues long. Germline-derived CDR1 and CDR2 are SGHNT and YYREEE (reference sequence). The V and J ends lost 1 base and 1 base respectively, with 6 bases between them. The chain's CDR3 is CASSLWPSGANVLTF. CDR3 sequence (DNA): TGTGCCAGCAGCTTGTGGCCATCTGGGGCCAACGTCCTGACTTTC.

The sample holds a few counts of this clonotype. DNA of the CDR3: TGTGCCGCCACGAGAGGTCGAGCCGGGACAGGTAATTCCGAGCAGTACTTC. Residues: CAATRGRAGTGNSEQYF. This chain links TRBV10-3 with TRBJ2-7, with 8 positions matching TRBD1. The germline gives CDR1 ENHRY, CDR2 SYGVKD. The V gene end was trimmed by 11 bases and the J gene end by 6 bases; junction bases not matched to a gene: 24. The CDR3 is 17 amino acids.

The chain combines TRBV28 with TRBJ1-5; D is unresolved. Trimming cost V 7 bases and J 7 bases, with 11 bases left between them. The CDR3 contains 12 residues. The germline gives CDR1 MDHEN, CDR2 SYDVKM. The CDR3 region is CASMQSGQPQHF. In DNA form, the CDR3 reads TGTGCCAGCATGCAGAGTGGGCAGCCCCAGCATTTT.

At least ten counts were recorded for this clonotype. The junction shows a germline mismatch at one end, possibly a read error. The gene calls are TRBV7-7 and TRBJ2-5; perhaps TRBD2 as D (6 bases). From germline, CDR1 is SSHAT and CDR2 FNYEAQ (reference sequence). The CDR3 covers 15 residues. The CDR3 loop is CASSRLFGTQETQYF. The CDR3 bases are TGTGCTAGCAGCCGCCTATTCGGGACTCAAGAGACCCAGTACTTC.

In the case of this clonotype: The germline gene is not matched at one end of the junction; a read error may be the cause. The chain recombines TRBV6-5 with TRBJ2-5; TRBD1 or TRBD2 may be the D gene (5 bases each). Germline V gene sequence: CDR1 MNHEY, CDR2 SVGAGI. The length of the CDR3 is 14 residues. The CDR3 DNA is TGTGCCGGCAGTCCGCTAGCAGGGTGGGGGACCCAGTACTTC. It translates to CAGSPLAGWGTQYF.

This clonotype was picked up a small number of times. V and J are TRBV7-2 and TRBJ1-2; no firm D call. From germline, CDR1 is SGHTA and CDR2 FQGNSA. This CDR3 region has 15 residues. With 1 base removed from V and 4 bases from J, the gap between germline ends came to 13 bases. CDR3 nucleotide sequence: TGTGCCAGCAGCTTAGAGCCCCAACATGGCTATGGCTACACCTTC. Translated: CASSLEPQHGYGYTF.

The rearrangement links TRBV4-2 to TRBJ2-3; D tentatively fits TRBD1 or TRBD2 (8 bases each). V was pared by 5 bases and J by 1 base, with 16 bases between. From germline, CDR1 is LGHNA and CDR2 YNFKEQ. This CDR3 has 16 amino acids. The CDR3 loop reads CASSVLADRGTDTQYF. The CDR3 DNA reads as TGTGCCAGCAGCGTACTAGCGGACAGGGGCACAGATACGCAGTATTTT.

The CDR3 DNA reads as TGTGCCAGCAGCGCGGGACGGCACGAGCAGTACTTC. It codes for CASSAGRHEQYF. The chain couples TRBV12-3 or TRBV12-4 to TRBJ2-7; D perhaps matches TRBD2 (6 bases). The CDR3 runs to 12 residues. Trimming left V 6 bases short and J 5 bases short, with 11 bases between.

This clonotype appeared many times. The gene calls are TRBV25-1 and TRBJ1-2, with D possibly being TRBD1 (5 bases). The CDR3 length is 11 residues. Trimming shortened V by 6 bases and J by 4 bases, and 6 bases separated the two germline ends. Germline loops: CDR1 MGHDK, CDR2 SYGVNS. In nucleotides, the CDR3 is TGTGCCAGCAGCGGGGGCTATGGCTACACCTTC. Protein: CASSGGYGYTF.